This T cell receptor (beta chain) was found in a study of blood T cell repertoires in COVID-19. The CDR3 has 18 residues. V lost 4 bases and J lost 2; bases outside the gene matches: 12. The germline gives CDR1 MGHDK, CDR2 SYGVNS. The protocol was immunoSEQ multiplex PCR, while the TCRdb copy is restricted to in-frame clones and leaves out a portion. The data contain some 300,000 clones, 85% to 90% of them singletons. The V call is TRBV25-1, the J call TRBJ2-7; 12 bases are a match to TRBD2. The sample taken for sequencing was PBMCs or T cells enriched from blood (not recorded which). This TCR was sampled from a woman aged 25 to 39 who had recovered from COVID-19. As DNA, the CDR3 is TGTGCCAGCAGTGGCCCAACGAGACTAGCGGGAGTTCCCTACGAGCAGTACTTC. It codes for CASSGPTRLAGVPYEQYF.